This T cell receptor (beta chain) was obtained from a study of blood T cell repertoires in COVID-19. Overall study: PBMCs, B-cell-depleted T cells, or T cells provided the cDNA or gDNA that made up the material.

Generated by immunoSEQ multiplex PCR, the TCRdb table keeps only in-frame clones and is missing some. The data hold more than 80,000 clones, with about 87% observed a single time. This clone occurred once. CDR3 size: 15 residues. Between the trimmed V and J ends, which lost 2 bases and 0 bases, there was a span of 6 bases. CDR1 and CDR2 from the germline V gene are SGHNT and YYREEE (reference sequence). The clonotype originates from a man aged 40-50 years with acute or convalescent COVID-19. The sequencing sample was made of peripheral blood. The chain links TRBV5-4 to TRBJ2-6; no reliable D call. CDR3 sequence reads: CASSFENSGANVLTF. The CDR3 DNA reads as TGTGCCAGCAGCTTCGAGAACTCTGGGGCCAACGTCCTGACTTTC.